The rows below give T cell receptor beta chains drawn from one sample of a study of beta chain features in type 1 diabetes. Produced via immunoSEQ multiplex PCR; TCRdb's table is partial and in-frame only. The sample records 160,000 or so clones, approximately 9.1% being singletons. What was sequenced was central memory CD4+ T cells from blood. The receptors were sampled from a woman between 25 and 40 years old with type 1 diabetes. The CDR3 runs from the conserved cysteine through the conserved F or W. D genes are given only for firm matches. Clone size is not always given. Where it is, it says once, few, many or a class for expanded clones.

j_call	clone_size	d_call	v_call	cdr3_aa	cdr3_nt
TRBJ1-2	.	TRBD1	TRBV27	CASSLRTGESTF	TGTGCCAGCAGTCTTCGGACAGGGGAATCGACCTTC
TRBJ1-5	few	.	TRBV7-8	CASSFRASNQPQHF	TGTGCCAGCAGCTTTCGAGCAAGCAATCAGCCCCAGCATTTT
TRBJ2-3	.	.	TRBV20-1	CSARKGVTQYF	TGCAGTGCTAGGAAGGGGGTGACGCAGTATTTT
TRBJ1-4	few	.	TRBV28	CASLRGGGEKLFF	TGTGCCAGCTTGAGAGGGGGTGGTGAAAAACTGTTTTTT
TRBJ1-2	.	.	TRBV7-2	CASSSIPLGREGGYTF	TGTGCCAGCAGCTCTATCCCCCTCGGCAGGGAGGGCGGCTACACCTTC
TRBJ2-1	.	.	TRBV21-1	CASRGQKTYNEQFF	TGTGCCAGCAGGGGACAGAAAACCTACAATGAGCAGTTCTTC
TRBJ1-1	few	.	TRBV15	CATSMAGAYTEAFF	TGTGCCACCAGTATGGCAGGGGCGTATACTGAAGCTTTCTTT
TRBJ2-5	.	.	TRBV18	CASSGGQKETQYF	TGTGCCAGCTCCGGGGGACAGAAAGAGACCCAGTACTTC
TRBJ2-7	few	TRBD2	TRBV11-2	CASSFWSAGEDEQYF	TGTGCCAGCAGCTTCTGGTCAGCGGGGGAGGACGAGCAGTACTTC
TRBJ1-1	few	.	TRBV23-1	CASAIPAGMNTEAFF	TGCGCCAGTGCAATCCCAGCAGGGATGAACACTGAAGCTTTCTTT
TRBJ2-1	.	TRBD2	TRBV18	CASSNHQSGDWYNEQFF	TGTGCCAGCTCGAATCACCAGAGCGGGGACTGGTACAATGAGCAGTTCTTC
TRBJ2-7	few	TRBD1	TRBV29-1	CSVERTGYEQYF	TGCAGCGTTGAAAGGACAGGCTACGAGCAGTACTTC
TRBJ2-3	few	TRBD2	TRBV19	CASSIVSVAGEGTDTQYF	TGTGCCAGTAGTATAGTTTCTGTGGCGGGGGAGGGTACAGATACGCAGTATTTT
TRBJ1-1	.	TRBD1	TRBV9	CASSVAGTGRNTEAFF	TGTGCCAGCAGCGTAGCTGGGACAGGCCGGAACACTGAAGCTTTCTTT
TRBJ2-2	few	TRBD2	TRBV7-3	CASSPQAGRANTGELFF	TGTGCCAGCAGCCCCCAAGCGGGACGGGCGAACACCGGGGAGCTGTTTTTT
TRBJ2-1	few	TRBD2	TRBV28	CASSRTSGYNEQFF	TGTGCCAGCAGCAGGACTAGCGGCTACAATGAGCAGTTCTTC
TRBJ1-1	.	TRBD1	TRBV30	CAWSISGTGEAFF	TGTGCCTGGAGTATCTCCGGGACAGGAGAAGCTTTCTTT
TRBJ1-2	.	.	TRBV30	CAWSETRFGYTF	TGTGCCTGGAGTGAGACTCGCTTCGGCTACACCTTC
TRBJ2-1	.	TRBD2	TRBV4-1	CASSQEDQTSGRNEQFF	TGCGCCAGCAGCCAAGAAGACCAGACTAGCGGGAGGAATGAGCAGTTCTTC
TRBJ1-1	few	.	TRBV5-1	CASSWGPNTEAFF	TGCGCCAGCAGCTGGGGCCCGAACACTGAAGCTTTCTTT
TRBJ1-5	.	.	TRBV28	CASSLGFYQPQHF	TGTGCCAGCAGTTTAGGCTTCTATCAGCCCCAGCATTTT
TRBJ2-7	few	TRBD2	TRBV5-1	CASSSQSGRIYEQYF	TGCGCCAGCAGCTCCCAGAGCGGGAGGATCTACGAGCAGTACTTC
TRBJ2-7	few	.	TRBV7-9	CASSSAGTATYEQYF	TGTGCCAGCAGCTCGGCCGGGACTGCGACCTACGAGCAGTACTTC
TRBJ1-2	few	TRBD1	TRBV25-1	CASSDLGQGAYGYTF	TGTGCCAGCAGTGATTTGGGACAGGGGGCCTATGGCTACACCTTC
TRBJ2-7	few	TRBD2	TRBV7-9	CASSPLAGSNNEQYF	TGTGCCAGCAGCCCTCTAGCGGGGAGCAACAACGAGCAGTACTTC
TRBJ2-7	.	.	TRBV18	CASSPPSSTYEQYF	TGTGCCAGCTCACCACCTAGTTCAACCTACGAGCAGTACTTC
TRBJ1-2	.	TRBD1	TRBV30	CAWDRGGYTF	TGTGCCTGGGACAGGGGTGGCTACACCTTC
TRBJ2-7	few	.	TRBV11-2	CASSLDPEAYEQYF	TGTGCCAGCAGCTTAGATCCAGAAGCCTACGAGCAGTACTTC
TRBJ2-3	many	.	TRBV30	CAWSEDELTQYF	TGTGCCTGGAGTGAAGATGAGCTTACGCAGTATTTT
TRBJ2-6	.	.	TRBV11-3	CASSWQGRSGANVLTF	TGTGCCAGCAGCTGGCAGGGTCGCTCTGGGGCCAACGTCCTGACTTTC
TRBJ2-7	.	TRBD2	TRBV4-1	CASSPGLADYYEQYF	TGCGCCAGCAGCCCGGGACTAGCGGATTACTACGAGCAGTACTTC
TRBJ2-5	.	TRBD1	TRBV10-3	CAISEPSGDRGQETQYF	TGTGCCATCAGTGAGCCATCTGGGGACAGGGGGCAAGAGACCCAGTACTTC
TRBJ2-3	.	.	TRBV7-9	CASSPTTSTDTQYF	TGTGCCAGCAGCCCTACTACTAGCACAGATACGCAGTATTTT
TRBJ1-2	.	TRBD1	TRBV11-2	CASSLTGITNYGYTF	TGTGCCAGCAGCTTGACAGGGATTACTAACTATGGCTACACCTTC
TRBJ2-4	.	TRBD1	TRBV2	CASSIQGPAKNIQYF	TGTGCCAGCAGTATACAGGGGCCAGCCAAAAACATTCAGTACTTC
TRBJ2-7	many	TRBD1	TRBV30	CAWDLGQGLNEQYF	TGTGCCTGGGACCTGGGACAGGGGCTCAACGAGCAGTACTTC
TRBJ2-7	few	TRBD2	TRBV6-5	CASSKTSGPAYEQYF	TGTGCCAGCAGTAAGACTAGCGGGCCAGCCTACGAGCAGTACTTC
TRBJ2-1	.	.	TRBV11-2	CASSLGGDSSYNEQFF	TGTGCCAGCAGCTTAGGAGGCGACTCGTCTTACAATGAGCAGTTCTTC
TRBJ2-5	.	TRBD2	TRBV29-1	CSVDTSGRETQYF	TGCAGCGTTGATACTAGCGGGAGAGAGACCCAGTACTTC
TRBJ2-6	few	.	TRBV14	CASSSLSGANVLTF	TGTGCCAGCAGCTCCTTATCTGGGGCCAACGTCCTGACTTTC
TRBJ1-1	.	.	TRBV13	CASSLGAPATGTEAFF	TGTGCCAGCAGCTTAGGCGCTCCAGCTACAGGCACTGAAGCTTTCTTT
TRBJ1-4	.	.	TRBV4-1	CASSGAGTPNEKLFF	TGCGCCAGCAGCGGAGCGGGCACTCCTAATGAAAAACTGTTTTTT
TRBJ1-3	.	.	TRBV30	CAWTGLSGNTIYF	TGTGCCTGGACGGGTCTCTCTGGAAACACCATATATTTT